This TCR beta chain was captured by sequencing in a study of blood T cell repertoires in COVID-19. Produced via immunoSEQ multiplex PCR; TCRdb's table is partial and in-frame only. The profile covers a few hundred thousand clones, with around 85% appearing a single time and around 6.9% taken by the ten largest. Trimming pared 1 base from V and 8 bases from J, leaving 11 bases between. Germline CDR1 and CDR2: SGHTA and FQGTGA. This CDR3 is built from 13 residues. The chain couples TRBV7-3 to TRBJ1-2; D ambiguous. Sequencing was performed on peripheral blood. This sequence was found in a human donor in a cohort sampled during active COVID-19. Written as DNA, the CDR3 is TGTGCCAGCAGCTTAAGGCCAGGTCAAGGCTACACCTTC. This gives the protein CASSLRPGQGYTF. The full variable domain, with the rest looked up from reference TRBV7-3 and TRBJ1-2, is GAGVSQTPSNKVTEKGKYVELRCDPISGHTALYWYRQSLGQGPEFLIYFQGTGAADDSGLPNDRFFAVRPEGSVSTLKIQRTERGDSAVYLCASSLRPGQGYTFGSGTRLTVV.